Listed below are T cell receptor beta chains from one sample, sequenced in a study of control samples from healthy donors and cancer patients. TCRdb's table, derived via immunoSEQ multiplex PCR, lists solely in-frame clones and lacks some. The sample gives about 40,000 clones, around 87% of which show up once; approximately 10% is in the top ten. Sequenced sample: PBMCs. These TCRs come from an older woman with lung cancer. CDR3s include the opening cysteine and the closing phenylalanine or tryptophan. D genes are given only for firm matches. Rows give clone size only sometimes, using once, few, many, or a class for an expanded clone.

TRBV27	.	.	TRBJ1-5	TGTGCCAGCAGTTCGCCGAGGGCAAACTCCCAGCATTTT	CASSSPRANSQHF
TRBV19	.	TRBD1	TRBJ1-2	TGTGCCAGTAGTACGGCAGGGGGCGCGTTTGGCTACACCTTC	CASSTAGGAFGYTF
TRBV5-1	once	.	TRBJ1-1	TGCGCCAGCAGCTTCAGGTCAGGCCCGAACACTGAAGCTTTCTTT	CASSFRSGPNTEAFF
TRBV7-2	once	TRBD2	TRBJ2-5	TGTGCCAGCAGCTTATTGGCGGGAGGGCCGGAGACCCAGTACTTC	CASSLLAGGPETQYF
TRBV4-2	.	TRBD1	TRBJ1-1	TGTGCCAGCAGCCCGCAGAGGGGGCGTAATACTGAAGCTTTCTTT	CASSPQRGRNTEAFF
TRBV28	.	TRBD1	TRBJ1-2	TGTGCCAGCACTCTGGGACAGGGGGCTGTTGGCTACACCTTC	CASTLGQGAVGYTF
TRBV3-1/TRBV3-2	.	.	TRBJ1-4	TGTGCCAGCAGCCAAGAGGAAAAGGATCTCCGCCATGAAAAACTGTTTTTT	CASSQEEKDLRHEKLFF
TRBV19	.	.	TRBJ1-3	TGTGCCAGTAGTGCCAGCGTTTTCTCTGGAAACACCATATATTTT	CASSASVFSGNTIYF
TRBV6-5	.	.	TRBJ1-1	TGTGCCAGCAGTCGAACGGTCCATATTGAAGCTTTCTTT	CASSRTVHIEAFF
TRBV20-1	.	TRBD2	TRBJ2-1	TGCAGTGCTAGTCTACTAGCGGCATACAATGAGCAGTTCTTC	CSASLLAAYNEQFF
TRBV11-3	.	TRBD2	TRBJ2-7	TGTGCCAGCAGCTTAAATGGGGGGGACGAGCAGTACTTC	CASSLNGGDEQYF
TRBV4-1	.	.	TRBJ2-5	TGCGCCAGCAACCATCGGGATCGGGGCCAAGAGACCCAGTACTTC	CASNHRDRGQETQYF
TRBV27	.	.	TRBJ1-1	TGTGCCAGCAGTCCAATCACCAAAGCTTTCTTT	CASSPITKAFF
TRBV24-1	.	.	TRBJ2-7	TGTGCCACCGGAATGATCTCCTACGAGCAGTACTTC	CATGMISYEQYF
TRBV28	.	.	TRBJ2-7	TGTGCCAGCAGTTCTACAGGGTTCTACGAGCAGTACTTC	CASSSTGFYEQYF
TRBV29-1	.	.	TRBJ1-1	TGCAGCGTCGCCGGGACCACTATTTCTGAAGCTTTCTTT	CSVAGTTISEAFF
TRBV6-6	few	TRBD1	TRBJ1-3	TGTGCCAGCAGTCGACCACCACAGGGGATCTCTGGAAACACCATATATTTT	CASSRPPQGISGNTIYF
TRBV4-3	.	.	TRBJ1-2	TGCGCCAGCAGCCAAGAACCGAGCGACTATGGCTACACCTTC	CASSQEPSDYGYTF
TRBV29-1	.	TRBD1	TRBJ1-4	TGCAGCGTGGGACAGGGAGACGAAAAACTGTTTTTT	CSVGQGDEKLFF
TRBV7-9	.	.	TRBJ1-3	TGTGCCAGCAGCTCGAAACGACGGGTTGCGGGAAACACCATATATTTT	CASSSKRRVAGNTIYF
TRBV27	.	TRBD1	TRBJ1-5	TGTGCCACCGGGACAGGGTCGCATCAGCCCCAGCATTTT	CATGTGSHQPQHF
TRBV5-6	.	TRBD1	TRBJ1-6	TGTGCCAGCAGCCTGGGACAGGGCGGCTCACCCCTCCACTTT	CASSLGQGGSPLHF
TRBV24-1	.	.	TRBJ2-3	TGTGCCACCACCGCAGGTGGGCTTGGCACAGATACGCAGTATTTT	CATTAGGLGTDTQYF
TRBV2	.	.	TRBJ1-1	TGTGCCAGCTCCCAGACCAAGGGGAAAACTGAAGCTTTCTTT	CASSQTKGKTEAFF
TRBV11-3	few	.	TRBJ1-1	TGTGCCAGCAGCTCGACAGACACTGAAGCTTTCTTT	CASSSTDTEAFF
TRBV14	.	.	TRBJ1-2	TGTGCCAGCAGCCAAGTGTCAGGACAAAGCTATGGCCACACCTTC	CASSQVSGQSYGHTF
TRBV5-4	.	TRBD1	TRBJ1-3	TGTGCCAGCAGCCTCGGACAGGGGACGGGAAACACCATATATTTT	CASSLGQGTGNTIYF
TRBV14	.	.	TRBJ2-1	TGTGCCAGCAGCCCAAATAGCGAGGGACAGTTCTTC	CASSPNSEGQFF
TRBV29-1	.	.	TRBJ1-2	TGCAGCGTAATACTACAGGGTAATGGCTACACCTTC	CSVILQGNGYTF
TRBV28	.	TRBD2	TRBJ2-7	TGTGCCAGCAGTTTAGGGTCTAGCGGGAGAGAAGAGCAGTACTTC	CASSLGSSGREEQYF
TRBV19	.	TRBD1	TRBJ1-5	TGTGCCAGTAGCCCGGGACAGTGGAATCAGCCCCAGCATTTT	CASSPGQWNQPQHF
TRBV28	.	.	TRBJ1-6	TGTGCCAGCAGTTTTGGTGGTATTCTCCACTTT	CASSFGGILHF
TRBV24-1	once	TRBD1	TRBJ2-3	TGTGCCACCAGTGATGCCGGACAGGGTACAGATACGCAGTATTTT	CATSDAGQGTDTQYF